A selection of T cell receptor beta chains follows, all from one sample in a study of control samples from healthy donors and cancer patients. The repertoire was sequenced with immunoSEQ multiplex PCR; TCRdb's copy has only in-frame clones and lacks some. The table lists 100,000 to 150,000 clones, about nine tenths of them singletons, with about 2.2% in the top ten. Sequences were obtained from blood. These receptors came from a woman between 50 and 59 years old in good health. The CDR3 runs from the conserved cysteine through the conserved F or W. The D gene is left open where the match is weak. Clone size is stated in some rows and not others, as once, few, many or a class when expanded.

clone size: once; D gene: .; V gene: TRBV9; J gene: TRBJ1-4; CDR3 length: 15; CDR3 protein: CASSVGTLTNEKLFF; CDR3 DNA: TGTGCCAGCAGCGTAGGGACCTTAACTAATGAAAAACTGTTTTTT
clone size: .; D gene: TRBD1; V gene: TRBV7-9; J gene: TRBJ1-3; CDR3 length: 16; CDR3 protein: CASSPRDRGTGNTIYF; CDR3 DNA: TGTGCCAGCAGCCCTCGGGACAGGGGTACTGGAAACACCATATATTTT
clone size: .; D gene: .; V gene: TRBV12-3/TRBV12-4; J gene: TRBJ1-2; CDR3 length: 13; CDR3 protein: CASSYRATYGYTF; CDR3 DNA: TGTGCCAGCAGTTATCGGGCGACCTATGGCTACACCTTC
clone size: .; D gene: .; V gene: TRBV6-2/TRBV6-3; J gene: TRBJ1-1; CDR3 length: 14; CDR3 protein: CASSYSGRGTSAFF; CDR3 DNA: TGTGCCAGCAGTTACTCGGGCAGGGGAACTTCGGCTTTCTTT
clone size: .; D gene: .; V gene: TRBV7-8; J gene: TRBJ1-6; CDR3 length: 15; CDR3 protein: CASCVRTIHNSPLHF; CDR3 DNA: TGTGCCAGCTGTGTCAGAACGATTCATAATTCACCCCTCCACTTT
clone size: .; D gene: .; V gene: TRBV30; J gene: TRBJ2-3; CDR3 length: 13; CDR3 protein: CAWSPQLTDTQYF; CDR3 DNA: TGTGCCTGGAGTCCTCAGCTTACAGATACGCAGTATTTT
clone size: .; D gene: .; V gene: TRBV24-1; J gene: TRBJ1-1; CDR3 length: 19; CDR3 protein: CATSVQWRTPILRRTEAFF; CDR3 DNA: TGTGCCACCAGTGTTCAGTGGCGGACACCAATACTTCGTAGGACTGAAGCTTTCTTT
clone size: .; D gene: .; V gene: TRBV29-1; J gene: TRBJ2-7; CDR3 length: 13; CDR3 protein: CSVENGGRDEQYF; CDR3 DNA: TGCAGCGTTGAAAATGGGGGCCGGGACGAGCAGTACTTC
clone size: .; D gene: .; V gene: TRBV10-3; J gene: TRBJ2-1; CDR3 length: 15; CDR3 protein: CASLQAGRQYNEQFF; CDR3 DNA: TGTGCCTCGCTCCAGGCGGGGCGGCAATACAATGAGCAGTTCTTC
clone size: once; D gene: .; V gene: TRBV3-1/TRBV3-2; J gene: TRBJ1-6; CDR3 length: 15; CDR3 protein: CASSQERGNNSPLHF; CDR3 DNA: TGTGCCAGCAGCCAAGAAAGGGGGAATAATTCACCCCTCCACTTT
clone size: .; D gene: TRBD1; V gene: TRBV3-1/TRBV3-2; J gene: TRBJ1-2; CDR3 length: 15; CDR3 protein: CASSQDGRGPGGYTF; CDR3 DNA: TGTGCCAGCAGCCAAGATGGCAGGGGGCCAGGAGGCTACACCTTC
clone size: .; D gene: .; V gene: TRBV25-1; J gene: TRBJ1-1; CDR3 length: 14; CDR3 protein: CASSQSREDTEAFF; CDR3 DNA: TGTGCCAGCAGTCAATCCCGGGAGGACACTGAAGCTTTCTTT
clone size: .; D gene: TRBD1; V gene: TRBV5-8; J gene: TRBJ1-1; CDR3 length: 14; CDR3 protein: CASSLVQGLTEAFF; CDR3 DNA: TGTGCCAGCAGCTTGGTACAGGGGTTGACTGAAGCTTTCTTT
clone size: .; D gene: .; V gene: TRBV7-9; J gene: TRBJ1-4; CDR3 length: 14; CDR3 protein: CASSLPDINEKLFF; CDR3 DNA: TGTGCCAGCAGCTTACCGGACATTAATGAAAAACTGTTTTTT
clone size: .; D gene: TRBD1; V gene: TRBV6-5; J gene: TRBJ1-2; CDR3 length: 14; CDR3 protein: CASSLDRGLYGYTF; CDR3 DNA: TGTGCCAGCAGTTTGGACAGGGGCCTCTATGGCTACACCTTC
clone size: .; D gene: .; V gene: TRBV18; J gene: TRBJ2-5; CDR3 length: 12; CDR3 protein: CASSPTKETQYF; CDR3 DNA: TGTGCCAGCTCACCAACTAAGGAGACCCAGTACTTC
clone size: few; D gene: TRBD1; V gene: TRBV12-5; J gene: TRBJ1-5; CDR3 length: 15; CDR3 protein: CASGLSGQANQPQHF; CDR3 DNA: TGTGCTAGTGGTTTGTCGGGACAGGCCAATCAGCCCCAGCATTTT
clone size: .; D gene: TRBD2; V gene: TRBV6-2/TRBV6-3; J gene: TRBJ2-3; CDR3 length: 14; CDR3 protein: CASSRSGGEDTQYF; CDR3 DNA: TGTGCCAGCAGCCGTAGCGGGGGAGAAGATACGCAGTATTTT
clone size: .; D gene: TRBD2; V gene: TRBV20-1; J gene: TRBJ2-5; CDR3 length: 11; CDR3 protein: CSAGRVETQYF; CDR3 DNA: TGCAGTGCCGGGAGGGTGGAGACCCAGTACTTC
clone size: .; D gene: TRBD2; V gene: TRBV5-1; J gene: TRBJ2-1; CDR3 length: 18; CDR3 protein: CASSLGTSGRAGSNEQFF; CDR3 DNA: TGCGCCAGCAGCTTGGGGACTAGCGGGAGGGCCGGGTCGAATGAGCAGTTCTTC
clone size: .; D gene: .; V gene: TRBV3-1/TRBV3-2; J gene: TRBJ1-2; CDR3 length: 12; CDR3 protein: CASSLTEYGYTF; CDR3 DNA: TGTGCCAGCAGCCTCACAGAATATGGCTACACCTTC
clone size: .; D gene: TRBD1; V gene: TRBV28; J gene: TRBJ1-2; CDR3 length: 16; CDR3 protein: CASSLPPGQGAIGYTF; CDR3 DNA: TGTGCCAGCAGTTTGCCCCCGGGACAGGGGGCGATTGGCTACACCTTC
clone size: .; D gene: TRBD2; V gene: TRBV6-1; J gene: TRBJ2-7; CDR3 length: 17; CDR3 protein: CASSEGLAGGSSGEQYF; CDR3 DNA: TGTGCCAGCAGTGAGGGACTAGCCGGGGGGTCTAGTGGGGAGCAGTACTTC
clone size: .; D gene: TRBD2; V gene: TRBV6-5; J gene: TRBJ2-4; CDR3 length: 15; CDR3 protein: CASSNQIGGRGIQYF; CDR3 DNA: TGTGCCAGCAGTAATCAAATCGGAGGGAGGGGCATTCAGTACTTC
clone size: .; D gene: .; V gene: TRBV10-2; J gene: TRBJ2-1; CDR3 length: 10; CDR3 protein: CASMSNEQFF; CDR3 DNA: TGCGCCAGCATGAGCAATGAGCAGTTCTTC
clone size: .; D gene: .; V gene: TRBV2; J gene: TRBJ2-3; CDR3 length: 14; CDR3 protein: CASSPERLSDTQYF; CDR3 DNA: TGTGCCAGCAGTCCCGAACGTCTCTCCGATACGCAGTATTTT
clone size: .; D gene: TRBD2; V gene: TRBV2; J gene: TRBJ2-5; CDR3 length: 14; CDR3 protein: CASSKPTSGETQYF; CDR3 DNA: TGTGCCAGCAGTAAACCGACTAGCGGGGAGACCCAGTACTTC
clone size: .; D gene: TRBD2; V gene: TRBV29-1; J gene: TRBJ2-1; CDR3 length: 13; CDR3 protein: CSVEELAGVEQFF; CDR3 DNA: TGCAGCGTTGAAGAACTAGCGGGGGTTGAGCAGTTCTTC
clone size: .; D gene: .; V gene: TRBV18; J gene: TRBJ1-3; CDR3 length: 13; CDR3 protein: CASSPFTGSTIYF; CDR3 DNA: TGTGCCAGCTCACCTTTTACAGGTTCCACCATATATTTT
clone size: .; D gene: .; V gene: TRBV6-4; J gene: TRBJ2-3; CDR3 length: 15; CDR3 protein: CASSAGIESADTQYF; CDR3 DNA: TGTGCCAGCAGTGCAGGGATTGAGAGCGCAGATACGCAGTATTTT
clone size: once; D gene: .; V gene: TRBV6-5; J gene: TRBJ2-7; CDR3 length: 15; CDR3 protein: CASRIGIQGGNEQYF; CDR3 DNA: TGTGCCAGCAGGATTGGTATACAGGGCGGTAACGAGCAGTACTTC
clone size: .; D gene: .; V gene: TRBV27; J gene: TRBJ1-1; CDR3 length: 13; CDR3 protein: CASSFRGGTEAFF; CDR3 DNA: TGTGCCAGCAGTTTCCGTGGGGGCACTGAAGCTTTCTTT
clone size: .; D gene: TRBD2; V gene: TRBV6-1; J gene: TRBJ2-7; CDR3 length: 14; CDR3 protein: CASSEQRERGEQYF; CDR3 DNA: TGTGCCAGCAGTGAACAGCGGGAGCGGGGCGAGCAGTACTTC
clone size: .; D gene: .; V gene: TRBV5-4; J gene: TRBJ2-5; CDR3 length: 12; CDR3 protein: CASSLSGETQYF; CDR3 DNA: TGTGCCAGCAGCTTGTCGGGAGAGACCCAGTACTTC
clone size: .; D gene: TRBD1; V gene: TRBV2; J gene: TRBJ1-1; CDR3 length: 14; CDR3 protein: CASSRQGQNTEAFF; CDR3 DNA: TGTGCCAGCAGTCGACAGGGGCAGAACACTGAAGCTTTCTTT
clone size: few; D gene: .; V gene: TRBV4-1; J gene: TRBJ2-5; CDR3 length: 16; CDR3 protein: CASSQVGRGAQETQYF; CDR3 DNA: TGCGCCAGCAGCCAAGTCGGCAGGGGAGCCCAAGAGACCCAGTACTTC
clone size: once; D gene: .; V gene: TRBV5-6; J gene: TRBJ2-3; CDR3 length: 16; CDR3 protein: CASSLDVRLSTDTQYF; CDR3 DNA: TGTGCCAGCAGCTTGGACGTTAGATTAAGCACAGATACGCAGTATTTT
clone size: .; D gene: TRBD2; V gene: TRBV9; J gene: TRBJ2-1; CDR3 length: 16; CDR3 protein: CASSVDSGVSYNEQFF; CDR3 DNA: TGTGCCAGCAGCGTAGATAGCGGGGTATCCTACAATGAGCAGTTCTTC
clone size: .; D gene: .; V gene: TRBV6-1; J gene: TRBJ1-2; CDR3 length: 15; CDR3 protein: CASSEEIWGDYGYTF; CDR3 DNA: TGTGCCAGCAGTGAAGAAATCTGGGGGGACTATGGCTACACCTTC
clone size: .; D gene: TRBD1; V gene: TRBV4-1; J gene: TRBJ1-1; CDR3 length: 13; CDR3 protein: CASSQGPDRGAFF; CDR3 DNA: TGCGCCAGCAGCCAAGGCCCGGACAGGGGTGCTTTCTTT
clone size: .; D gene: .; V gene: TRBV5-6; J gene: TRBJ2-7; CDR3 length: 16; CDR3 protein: CASSSQGGERTYEQYF; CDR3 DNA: TGTGCCAGCAGCTCCCAGGGGGGTGAGCGGACCTACGAGCAGTACTTC